This is a list of T cell receptor beta chains from one sample in a study of response to subunit inactivated influenza vaccine. In TCRdb, the RT-PCR reads were re-called with MiXCR into one record per CDR3 protein. The sample yields about 800,000 distinct CDR3 sequences, about 20% seen once. The input for sequencing was PBMCs from blood, taken 4 to 6 days after vaccination. The receptor source for this set is a man aged 50 or older who received an inactivated influenza vaccine. The CDR3 runs from the conserved cysteine through the conserved F or W. The order of the fields is V gene, D gene, J gene, clone size, CDR3 protein, CDR3 DNA. The D gene is left open where the match is weak. Where a row states a size, it is once, few, many or the class of an expanded clone; other rows omit it.

>TRBV11-2|TRBD1|TRBJ1-6|-
CASRDLKQGAKFPLHF
TGTGCCAGCAGGGACCTCAAGCAGGGGGCGAAGTTCCCCCTCCACTTT
>TRBV18|TRBD2|TRBJ2-5|few
CASSPRSGGVSETQYF
TGTGCCAGCTCACCACGGTCGGGGGGAGTTAGCGAGACCCAGTACTTC
>TRBV2|TRBD1|TRBJ1-1|-
CARLLNRGYTEAFF
TGTGCCAGGCTTCTGAACAGGGGATACACTGAAGCTTTCTTT
>TRBV3-1|-|TRBJ1-1|few
CASSPRPGEAFF
TGTGCCAGCAGCCCCCGCCCCGGTGAAGCTTTCTTT
>TRBV20-1|-|TRBJ2-5|many
CSASETRAGHRSQYF
TGCAGTGCCTCTGAGACCAGGGCGGGCCATCGGTCCCAGTACTTC
>TRBV29-1|-|TRBJ1-2|few
CSVGMGAGYGYTF
TGCAGCGTTGGCATGGGGGCGGGATATGGCTACACCTTC
>TRBV7-2|-|TRBJ2-5|few
CASSLEDSEETQYF
TGTGCCAGCAGCTTAGAGGACAGCGAAGAGACCCAGTACTTC
>TRBV6-1|TRBD2|TRBJ2-1|-
CASSRLAGGGGYNEQFF
TGTGCCAGCAGCCGACTAGCGGGAGGAGGTGGATACAATGAGCAGTTCTTC
>TRBV29-1|TRBD1|TRBJ2-1|many
CSVLDRRKNEQFF
TGCAGCGTTCTGGACAGGAGGAAGAATGAGCAGTTCTTC
>TRBV18|TRBD1|TRBJ2-7|-
CASSRTWGTGGYEQYF
TGTGCCAGCTCACGAACGTGGGGGACAGGGGGCTACGAGCAGTACTTC
>TRBV2|-|TRBJ2-1|-
CTITIRSVAGYQHNEQFF
TGTACCATCACCATCCGGTCGGTAGCTGGCTATCAACACAATGAGCAGTTCTTC
>TRBV27|-|TRBJ1-6|-
CASRANRANSPLHF
TGTGCCAGCAGAGCCAACAGGGCGAATTCACCCCTCCACTTT
>TRBV12-3/TRBV12-4|TRBD1|TRBJ2-5|-
CASRTQGAKETQYF
TGTGCCAGCCGAACTCAGGGGGCTAAAGAGACCCAGTACTTC
>TRBV7-6|-|TRBJ1-6|once
CASSLGGFYSPLHF
TGTGCCAGCAGCTTAGGAGGGTTTTATTCACCCCTCCACTTT
>TRBV6-1|-|TRBJ2-1|few
CASGLRVSDSEQFF
TGTGCCAGCGGATTGAGGGTTAGCGATAGTGAGCAGTTCTTC
>TRBV7-2|TRBD2|TRBJ2-6|-
CASSLARTSFSLSGANVLTF
TGTGCCAGCAGCTTAGCCCGGACTAGTTTTTCTCTCTCTGGGGCCAACGTCCTGACTTTC
>TRBV6-2/TRBV6-3|TRBD2|TRBJ2-1|few
CASSSWTSGSNEQFF
TGTGCCAGCAGTTCCTGGACTAGCGGGTCCAATGAGCAGTTCTTC
>TRBV7-9|TRBD2|TRBJ2-7|few
CASSPGLAGALHEQYF
TGTGCCAGCAGCCCGGGACTAGCGGGAGCCTTACACGAGCAGTACTTC
>TRBV3-1|-|TRBJ2-2|-
CASSQARRSSTGELFF
TGTGCCAGCAGCCAAGCCCGGCGAAGTAGCACCGGGGAGCTGTTTTTT
>TRBV10-3|-|TRBJ1-2|-
CAISARTDYGYTF
TGTGCCATCAGTGCACGGACAGACTATGGCTACACCTTC
>TRBV28|-|TRBJ2-7|-
CASSSRPPRARGEQYF
TGTGCCAGCAGTTCTAGACCTCCCCGGGCCCGGGGCGAGCAGTACTTC
>TRBV7-2|-|TRBJ2-4|few
CASSLFWGSKNIQYF
TGTGCCAGCAGCTTATTCTGGGGGTCCAAAAACATTCAGTACTTC
>TRBV9|TRBD2|TRBJ2-1|few
CASSEAGTRLAGGGEQFF
TGTGCCAGCAGCGAAGCAGGGACTAGACTAGCGGGAGGAGGGGAGCAGTTCTTC
>TRBV6-5|TRBD1|TRBJ2-7|few
CASSYRGQGKGNEQYF
TGTGCCAGCAGTTACAGGGGACAGGGGAAGGGCAACGAGCAGTACTTC
>TRBV10-3|TRBD1|TRBJ1-1|-
CAIRGQPNTEAFF
TGTGCCATACGGGGACAGCCGAACACTGAAGCTTTCTTT
>TRBV20-1|TRBD2|TRBJ2-4|-
CSANPWTSGILAKNIQYF
TGCAGTGCTAACCCGTGGACTAGCGGGATCCTAGCCAAAAACATTCAGTACTTC
>TRBV12-3/TRBV12-4|-|TRBJ1-1|-
CASSLAGLRTEAFF
TGTGCCAGCAGTTTAGCGGGGCTGAGGACTGAAGCTTTCTTT
>TRBV21-1|-|TRBJ2-1|-
CARQREEREKQYNEQFF
TGTGCCAGACAACGGGAGGAGCGGGAGAAACAATACAATGAGCAGTTCTTC
>TRBV20-1|-|TRBJ1-5|few
CSARQGNGNQPQHF
TGCAGTGCTAGACAGGGTAACGGGAATCAGCCCCAGCATTTT
>TRBV20-1|-|TRBJ2-7|-
CSVTDFYYEQYF
TGCAGTGTCACGGACTTCTACTACGAGCAGTACTTC
>TRBV6-2/TRBV6-3|-|TRBJ2-7|many
CASKQGPRWREQYF
TGTGCCAGCAAACAGGGACCGCGCTGGAGAGAGCAGTACTTC
>TRBV7-8|TRBD1|TRBJ2-1|-
CASSIGPGQGAASSYNEQFF
TGTGCCAGCAGCATCGGACCGGGACAGGGGGCCGCTAGCTCCTACAATGAGCAGTTCTTC
>TRBV9|TRBD2|TRBJ2-1|-
CASSVQPLAGGINEQFF
TGTGCCAGCAGCGTGCAACCACTAGCGGGGGGCATCAATGAGCAGTTCTTC
>TRBV20-1|-|TRBJ2-7|-
CSARAAVYEQYF
TGCAGTGCTAGAGCGGCGGTCTACGAGCAGTACTTC
>TRBV27|-|TRBJ2-2|many
CASSLVGVGTGELFF
TGTGCCAGCAGTTTGGTAGGGGTCGGGACCGGGGAGCTGTTTTTT
>TRBV7-2|-|TRBJ2-7|few
CASSLEWGAAYEQYF
TGTGCCAGCAGCCTAGAGTGGGGGGCAGCCTACGAGCAGTACTTC
>TRBV4-2|-|TRBJ2-1|-
CASTIDATHYNEQFF
TGTGCCAGCACCATCGACGCGACTCACTACAATGAGCAGTTCTTC
>TRBV12-3/TRBV12-4|-|TRBJ2-4|many
CASRGGESKNIQYF
TGTGCCAGCAGGGGGGGTGAATCCAAAAACATTCAGTACTTC
>TRBV30|TRBD1|TRBJ2-5|-
CAWSVPGTGNQETQYF
TGTGCCTGGAGTGTACCTGGGACAGGGAATCAAGAGACCCAGTACTTC
>TRBV2|TRBD1|TRBJ2-4|-
CASRGTAAKNIQYF
TGTGCCAGCAGGGGGACAGCAGCCAAAAACATTCAGTACTTC
>TRBV15|-|TRBJ1-4|-
CATSRAPHMLSGQLFF
TGTGCCACCAGCAGAGCACCCCACATGCTATCCGGTCAACTGTTTTTT
>TRBV7-6|-|TRBJ1-5|few
CASSLGPGPGNQPQHF
TGTGCCAGCAGCTTAGGACCGGGTCCGGGCAATCAGCCCCAGCATTTT
>TRBV2|-|TRBJ2-5|-
CASSAFGYLNQETQYF
TGTGCCAGCAGTGCCTTTGGATACCTTAACCAAGAGACCCAGTACTTC
>TRBV19|TRBD1|TRBJ2-7|-
CASSTDRGGEQYF
TGTGCCAGTAGTACGGACAGGGGAGGCGAGCAGTACTTC
>TRBV20-1|-|TRBJ1-4|few
CSARGGPTNEKLFF
TGCAGTGCTAGAGGGGGACCGACTAATGAAAAACTGTTTTTT
>TRBV9|-|TRBJ2-3|few
CASSVGDSRTDTQYF
TGTGCCAGCAGCGTAGGAGACAGCCGCACAGATACGCAGTATTTT
>TRBV20-1|-|TRBJ2-3|few
CSARVGTETDTQYF
TGCAGTGCTAGAGTTGGCACGGAGACAGATACGCAGTATTTT
>TRBV2|-|TRBJ1-3|few
CASSASRSGNTIYF
TGTGCCAGCAGTGCGTCACGCTCTGGAAACACCATATATTTT
>TRBV27|-|TRBJ2-2|few
CASSFNLAPNTGELFF
TGTGCCAGCAGTTTCAACCTAGCTCCGAACACCGGGGAGCTGTTTTTT
>TRBV4-2|-|TRBJ2-7|few
CASSQKDRGGYEQYF
TGTGCCAGCAGCCAAAAAGACAGGGGAGGGTACGAGCAGTACTTC
>TRBV7-2|-|TRBJ2-5|-
CASSPVPRRGETQYF
TGTGCCAGCAGCCCAGTACCCCGAAGGGGAGAGACCCAGTACTTC